This T cell receptor beta chain originates from a study of T cells in Graves' hyperthyroidism and ophthalmopathy. Broader study findings: Appearing also in blood were most of the thyroid clonotypes expanded above 0.001. Median prediction lead before ophthalmopathy onset was six to eight months with the model.

The trim removed 2 bases at V and 8 bases at J, leaving 4 bases unmatched. CDR1 WNHNN and CDR2 SYGVQD come from the germline V gene (reference sequence). CDR3 size: 14 residues. The sample holds a few counts of this clonotype. The antigen remains undetermined. The patients, who ranged from 18 to 65 in age, presented with newly diagnosed hyperthyroidism lasting under 2 months. There were TCR beta CDR3 regions amplified from RNA transcripts. Primed by the HTBI set, a first-round RT-PCR was run on the TCR CDR3. TCRdb reanalysed the multiplex PCR reads using MiXCR and keeps one entry per CDR3 protein. The sample has 550,000 to 600,000 distinct CDR3 sequences, 16% seen once; the top ten hold 15% to 20%.

V usage is TRBV10-1 and J usage is TRBJ2-1, with 9 bases lining up with TRBD2. The sequenced sample consisted of blood. This clonotype was obtained from a woman aged 18-29 years with Graves' hyperthyroidism. The CDR3 bases are TGCGCCAGCAGTGAGGTAGCGGGAGAGGATGAGCAGTTCTTC. Residues: CASSEVAGEDEQFF.